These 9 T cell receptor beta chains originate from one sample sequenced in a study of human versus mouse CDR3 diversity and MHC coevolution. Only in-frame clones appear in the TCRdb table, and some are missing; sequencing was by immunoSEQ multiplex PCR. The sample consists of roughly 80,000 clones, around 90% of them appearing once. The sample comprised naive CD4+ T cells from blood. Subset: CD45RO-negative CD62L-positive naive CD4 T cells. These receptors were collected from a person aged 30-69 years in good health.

In DNA, the CDR3 is TGTGCCAGCAGCGCACAGGGGGCGGGACATGAAAAACTGTTTTTT. Encoded protein: CASSAQGAGHEKLFF. This chain links TRBV7-9 with TRBJ1-4; TRBD1 agrees at 9 bases. Germline lookup yields CDR1 SEHNR and CDR2 FQNEAQ (reference sequence). The CDR3 runs 15 residues. After removal of 5 bases from V and 6 bases from J, the junction contained 7 bases not matched to a gene.

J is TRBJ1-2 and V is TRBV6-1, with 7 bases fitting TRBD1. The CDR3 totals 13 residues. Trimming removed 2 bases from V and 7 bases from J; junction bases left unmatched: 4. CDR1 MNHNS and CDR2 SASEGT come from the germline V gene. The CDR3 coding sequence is TGTGCCAGCAGTGAAAACGACAGGGCTGGCTACACCTTC. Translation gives CASSENDRAGYTF.

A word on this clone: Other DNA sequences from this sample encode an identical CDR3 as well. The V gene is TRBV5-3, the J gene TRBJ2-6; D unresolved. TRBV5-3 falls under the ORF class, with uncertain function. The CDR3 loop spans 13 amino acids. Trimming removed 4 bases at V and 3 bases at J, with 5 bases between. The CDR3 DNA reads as TGTGCCAGAAGCCCTAATGGGGCCAACGTCCTGACTTTC. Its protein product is CARSPNGANVLTF.

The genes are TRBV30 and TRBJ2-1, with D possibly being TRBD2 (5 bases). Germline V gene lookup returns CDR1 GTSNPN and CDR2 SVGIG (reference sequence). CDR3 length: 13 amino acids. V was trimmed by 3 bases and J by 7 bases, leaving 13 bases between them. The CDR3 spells CAWRPAVGNEQFF. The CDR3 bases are TGTGCCTGGAGGCCAGCGGTGGGGAATGAGCAGTTCTTC.

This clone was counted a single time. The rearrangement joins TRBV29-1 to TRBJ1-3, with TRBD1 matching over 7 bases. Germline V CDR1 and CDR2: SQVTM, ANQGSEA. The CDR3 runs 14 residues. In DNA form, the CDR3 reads TGCAGTGTCCTTAGGGGGCTCTCTGGAAACACCATATATTTT. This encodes CSVLRGLSGNTIYF.

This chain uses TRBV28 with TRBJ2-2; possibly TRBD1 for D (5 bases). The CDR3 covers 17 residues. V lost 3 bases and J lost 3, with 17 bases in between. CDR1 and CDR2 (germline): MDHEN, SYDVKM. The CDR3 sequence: CASSFGRVVMYTGELFF. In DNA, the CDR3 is TGTGCCAGCAGTTTCGGCAGGGTTGTAATGTACACCGGGGAGCTGTTTTTT.

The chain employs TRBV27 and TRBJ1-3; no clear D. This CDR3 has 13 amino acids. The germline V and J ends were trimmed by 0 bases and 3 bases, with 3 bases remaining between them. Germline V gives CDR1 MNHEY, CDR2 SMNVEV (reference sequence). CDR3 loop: CASSLSLGNTIYF. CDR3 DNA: TGTGCCAGCAGTTTATCCCTTGGAAACACCATATATTTT.

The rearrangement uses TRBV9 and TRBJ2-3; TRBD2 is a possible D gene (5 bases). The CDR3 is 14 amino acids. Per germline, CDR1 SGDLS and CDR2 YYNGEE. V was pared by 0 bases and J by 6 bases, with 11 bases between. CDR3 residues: CASSVEVSADTQYF. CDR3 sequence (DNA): TGTGCCAGCAGCGTAGAGGTTAGCGCGGATACGCAGTATTTT.

This chain's CDR3 is CAWSVGTNYEQYF. The CDR3 DNA is TGTGCCTGGAGTGTAGGGACAAACTACGAGCAGTACTTC. The chain couples TRBV30 to TRBJ2-5; possible D gene TRBD1, 6 bases. The DNA end lines up better with TRBJ2-7; the J call may be wrong. Germline values: CDR1 GTSNPN, CDR2 SVGIG (reference sequence). CDR3 size: 13 residues.